Below are 17 T cell receptor beta chains sequenced from a single sample in a study of T cell responses to AZD1222 COVID-19 vaccine. Some clones are missing from TCRdb's copy, which holds only in-frame ones; the method was immunoSEQ multiplex PCR. This table has more than 100,000 clones, approximately 85% appearing once. Here the sequenced sample was peripheral blood, taken 28 days after the second dose of the MenACWY control vaccine. These receptors came from an adult who received the MenACWY meningococcal vaccine as a control.

The chain carries TRBV6-4 and TRBJ1-1; D is perhaps TRBD1 (5 bases). Between the trimmed V and J ends, which lost 0 bases and 8 bases, there was a span of 10 bases. The germline CDR1 and CDR2 sequences are MRHNA and SNTAGT. The CDR3 sequence is 13 residues long. CDR3 protein: CASSDSRGLEAFF. The CDR3, as DNA: TGTGCCAGCAGTGACTCGAGGGGTCTGGAAGCTTTCTTT.

The V gene is TRBV9, the J gene TRBJ2-2; D is unclear. Germline loops: CDR1 SGDLS, CDR2 YYNGEE. The V gene lost 0 bases and the J gene lost 5 bases, with 5 bases spanning the gap. There are 13 residues in the CDR3. CDR3 in DNA: TGTGCCAGCAGCGTAGTCTTTACCGGGGAGCTGTTTTTT. Protein sequence: CASSVVFTGELFF.

This chain uses TRBV6-5 with TRBJ1-1; 10 positions match TRBD1. This CDR3 is built from 14 residues. The germline V gene has CDR1 MNHEY and CDR2 SVGAGI. V dropped 7 bases and J dropped 7; count of bases not matched to a gene: 9. CDR3 loop: CASIEDRGLGEAFF. For the CDR3, the DNA is TGTGCCAGCATAGAGGACAGGGGGTTGGGTGAAGCTTTCTTT.

This clone appeared once. The rearrangement uses TRBV5-1 and TRBJ2-1; D ambiguous. CDR3 length equals 14 residues. Per the germline V gene, CDR1 is SGHRS and CDR2 is YFSETQ. V gave up 3 bases and J gave up 0 bases, with 7 bases separating them. This CDR3 reads CASSSQSSYNEQFF. The CDR3 region has the DNA TGCGCCAGCAGCTCCCAGAGCTCCTACAATGAGCAGTTCTTC.

V gene TRBV28 combines with J gene TRBJ1-5; TRBD1 is a possible D gene (6 bases). The germline V gene encodes CDR1 MDHEN and CDR2 SYDVKM. This CDR3 has 15 amino acids. V was pared by 4 bases and J by 3 bases, with 13 bases between. The chain's CDR3 is CASSSAGADNQPQHF. For the CDR3, the DNA is TGTGCCAGCAGTTCCGCAGGGGCGGACAATCAGCCCCAGCATTTT.

The chain has TRBV19 and TRBJ1-5; D is perhaps TRBD1 (5 bases). Germline V gene lookup returns CDR1 LNHDA and CDR2 SQIVND (reference sequence). This CDR3 has 15 residues. The V and J ends lost 4 bases and 0 bases respectively, with 10 bases between them. The CDR3 DNA sequence: TGTGCCAGTAGTAACGGACATTTTAGCAATCAGCCCCAGCATTTT. Protein product: CASSNGHFSNQPQHF.

The V and J genes are TRBV5-6 and TRBJ2-7, with D possibly matching TRBD1 (5 bases). The CDR3 length is 16 residues. Germline values: CDR1 SGHDT, CDR2 YYEEEE. Trimming removed 4 bases from V and 0 bases from J, with 17 bases in between. CDR3 coding DNA: TGTGCCAGCAGCCGTAGGGGCGTATCAAGCTCCTACGAGCAGTACGTC. It is translated as CASSRRGVSSSYEQYV.

The chain recombines TRBV30 with TRBJ1-2; 9 nucleotides agree with TRBD1. This CDR3 comprises 14 residues. The germline V gene has CDR1 GTSNPN and CDR2 SVGIG (reference sequence). Trimming cost V 6 bases and J 4 bases; bases outside gene matches: 9. Here the CDR3 reads CACFPRDRVYGYTF. The CDR3 DNA reads as TGTGCCTGTTTCCCCCGGGACAGGGTCTATGGCTACACCTTC.

This clone was seen a single time. The chain joins TRBV30 to TRBJ2-7; D not resolved. This CDR3 has 11 residues. V was trimmed by 1 base and J by 5 bases, leaving 6 bases between them. The germline CDR1 and CDR2 sequences are GTSNPN and SVGIG (reference sequence). CDR3 sequence: CAWSDPDEQYF. The CDR3 DNA follows: TGTGCCTGGAGTGACCCCGACGAGCAGTACTTC.

This rearrangement joins TRBV9 to TRBJ1-5; 7 nucleotides agree with TRBD1. This CDR3 contains 14 residues. J lost 3 bases, V lost 4 bases, and 4 bases had no gene match. The V gene's germline CDR1 is SGDLS and CDR2 YYNGEE. The CDR3 bases are TGTGCCAGCAGCCCAGGGGGGATCAATCAGCCCCAGCATTTT. Translated: CASSPGGINQPQHF.

This chain connects TRBV6-2 or TRBV6-3 to TRBJ1-2, with D maybe TRBD1 (5 bases). The CDR3 runs 13 residues. Germline assignment: CDR1 MNHEY and CDR2 SVGEGT. The V end was cut by 4 bases, the J end by 2 bases, with 8 bases between. The CDR3 coding sequence is TGTGCCAGCAGTTTGGGGCAGAACTATGGCTACACCTTC. Its protein product is CASSLGQNYGYTF.

The chain is built from TRBV27 and TRBJ1-2; 9 bases agree with TRBD1. V lost 2 bases to trimming and J lost 4 bases; unmatched junction nucleotides: 5. Germline CDR1 MNHEY, CDR2 SMNVEV (reference sequence). The CDR3 length is 15 residues. CDR3 DNA: TGTGCCAGCAGTTTACGGACAGGGGAGATCTATGGCTACACCTTC. Its protein is CASSLRTGEIYGYTF.

Only one count was recorded for this clone. The rearrangement links TRBV28 to TRBJ1-4, with a possible D match to TRBD1 (5 bases). The CDR3 sequence is 13 residues long. Germline V gene sequence: CDR1 MDHEN, CDR2 SYDVKM. Deletions cut 8 bases from V and 8 bases from J, with 15 bases between. In DNA form, the CDR3 reads TGTGCCAGCTCAGGTGGGGGATGGGAAAAACTGTTTTTT. Protein: CASSGGGWEKLFF.

In its sample, this clone was seen once. CDR3 bases: TGTGCCAGCAAATCGGCAGGGGCGAAAGATACGCAGTATTTT. It yields the protein CASKSAGAKDTQYF. The V call is TRBV5-6, the J call TRBJ2-3; D is perhaps TRBD1 (6 bases). V was cut by 6 bases and J by 5 bases, with 16 bases left in between. The CDR3 spans 14 residues. Per the germline V gene, CDR1 is SGHDT and CDR2 is YYEEEE. Filled out from reference TRBV5-6 and TRBJ2-3, the complete variable domain reads DAGVTQSPTHLIKTRGQQVTLRCSPKSGHDTVSWYQQALGQGPQFIFQYYEEEERQRGNFPDRFSGHQFPNYSSELNVNALLLGDSALYLCASKSAGAKDTQYFGPGTRLTVL.

The chain employs TRBV28 and TRBJ1-4, with D perhaps matching TRBD1 (6 bases). The V gene's germline CDR1 is MDHEN and CDR2 SYDVKM. This CDR3 is 15 amino acids long. Between the trimmed V and J ends, which lost 3 bases and 0 bases, there was a span of 8 bases. CDR3 sequence (DNA): TGTGCCAGCAGTTTGGGGGGCCCAACTAATGAAAAACTGTTTTTT. It yields the protein CASSLGGPTNEKLFF.

The genes are TRBV5-1 and TRBJ1-2, with D unclear. Germline CDR1 and CDR2: SGHRS and YFSETQ. V was pared by 2 bases and J by 3 bases, with 8 bases between. There are 13 residues in the CDR3. This CDR3 is CASSLGPDYGYTF. The CDR3 nucleotides are TGCGCCAGCAGCTTAGGCCCGGACTATGGCTACACCTTC.

The chain is built from TRBV15 and TRBJ1-4; weak D call: TRBD1 (6 bases). Germline-derived CDR1 and CDR2 are LNHNV and YYDKDF (reference sequence). With 5 bases removed from V and 13 bases from J, the gap between germline ends came to 14 bases. The CDR3 has 12 residues. CDR3 coding DNA: TGTGCCACCAGCTTCCTAGGGGGGGCACTGTTTTTT. It translates to CATSFLGGALFF.